The source of this T cell receptor (beta chain) is a study of T-cell memory formation after mild COVID-19. General study points: CM and EM subsets held most contracting CD4+ clones; EMRA held CD8+ ones.

TCRdb used MiXCR to reprocess the 5' RACE reads, holding one entry per CDR3 protein. The table lists 500,000 to 550,000 distinct CDR3 sequences, about a fifth of them singletons. Looked up from germline, CDR1 is LGHNA and CDR2 is YSLEER. V gave up 4 bases and J gave up 6 bases; unmatched junction bases: 10. This CDR3 has 15 amino acids. Concerning this clonotype: As yet, its antigen is unknown.

The gene calls are TRBV4-3 and TRBJ2-3; TRBD1 matches 7 bases. The specimen sequenced was PBMCs or a T cell subset sorted from them (not recorded which). The TCR sequence derives from an adult woman who had mild COVID-19 (a few samples of this study predate the infection). Cell type and time point are not known. CDR3 loop: CASSRQTGASDTQYF. Here the CDR3 DNA reads TGCGCCAGCAGCCGACAAACAGGGGCCAGTGATACGCAGTATTTT.